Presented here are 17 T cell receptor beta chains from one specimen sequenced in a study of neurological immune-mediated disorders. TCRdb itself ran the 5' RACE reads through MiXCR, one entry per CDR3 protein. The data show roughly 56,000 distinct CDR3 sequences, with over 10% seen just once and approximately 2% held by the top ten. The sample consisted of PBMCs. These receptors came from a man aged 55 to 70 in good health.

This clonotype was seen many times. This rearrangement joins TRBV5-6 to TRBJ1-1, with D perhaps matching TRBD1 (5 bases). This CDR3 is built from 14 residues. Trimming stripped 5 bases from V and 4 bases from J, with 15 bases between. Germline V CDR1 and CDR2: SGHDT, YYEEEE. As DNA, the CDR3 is TGTGCCAGCAGTTTGTACCAGGGTGGCACTGAAGCTTTCTTT. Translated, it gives CASSLYQGGTEAFF.

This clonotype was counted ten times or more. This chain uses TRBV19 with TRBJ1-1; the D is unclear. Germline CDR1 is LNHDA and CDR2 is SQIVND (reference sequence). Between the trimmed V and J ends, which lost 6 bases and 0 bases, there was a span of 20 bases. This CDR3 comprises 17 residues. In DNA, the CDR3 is TGTGCCAGTAGGCGAGATATTGGGGAAGGGATGAACACTGAAGCTTTCTTT. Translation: CASRRDIGEGMNTEAFF.

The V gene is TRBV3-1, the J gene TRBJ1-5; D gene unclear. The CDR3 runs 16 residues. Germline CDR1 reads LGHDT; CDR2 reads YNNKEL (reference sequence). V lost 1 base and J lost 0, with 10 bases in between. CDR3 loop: CASSQGGGHSNQPQHF. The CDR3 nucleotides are TGTGCCAGCAGCCAAGGGGGAGGGCATAGCAATCAGCCCCAGCATTTT.

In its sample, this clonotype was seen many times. DNA of the CDR3: TGTGCCAGCAGTCCAATAGCCCAGGGGGGGGAAGCTTTCTTT. This codes for CASSPIAQGGEAFF. The chain is built from TRBV12-3 or TRBV12-4 and TRBJ1-1, with TRBD1 matching 7 bases. CDR3 length: 14 residues. The trim removed 5 bases at V and 8 bases at J, leaving 11 bases unmatched.

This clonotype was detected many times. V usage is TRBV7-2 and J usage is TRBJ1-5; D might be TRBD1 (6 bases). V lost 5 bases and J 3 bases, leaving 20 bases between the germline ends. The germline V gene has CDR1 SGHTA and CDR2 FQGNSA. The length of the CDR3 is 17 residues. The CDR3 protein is CASSQGYRELLNQPQHF. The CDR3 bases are TGTGCCAGCAGCCAGGGATACAGGGAACTTCTCAATCAGCCCCAGCATTTT.

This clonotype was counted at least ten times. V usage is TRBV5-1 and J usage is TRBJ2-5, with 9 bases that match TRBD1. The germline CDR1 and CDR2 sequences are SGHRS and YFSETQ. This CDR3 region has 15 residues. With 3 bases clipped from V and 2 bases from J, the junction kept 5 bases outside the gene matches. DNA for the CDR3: TGCGCCAGCAGCTCATTGGGACAGGGACAAGAGACCCAGTACTTC. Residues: CASSSLGQGQETQYF.

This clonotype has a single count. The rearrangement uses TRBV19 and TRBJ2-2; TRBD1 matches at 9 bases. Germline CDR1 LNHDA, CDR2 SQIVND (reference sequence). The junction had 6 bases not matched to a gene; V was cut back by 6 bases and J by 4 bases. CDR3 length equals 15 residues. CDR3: CASRGQGRFTGELFF. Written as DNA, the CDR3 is TGTGCCAGTAGAGGACAGGGGAGGTTCACCGGGGAGCTGTTTTTT.

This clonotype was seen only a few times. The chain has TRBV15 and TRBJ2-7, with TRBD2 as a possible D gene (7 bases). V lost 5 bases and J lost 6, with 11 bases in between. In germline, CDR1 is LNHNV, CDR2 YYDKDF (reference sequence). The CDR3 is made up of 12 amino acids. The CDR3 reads CATSGGALEQYF. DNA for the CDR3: TGTGCCACCAGCGGGGGGGCCCTCGAGCAGTACTTC.

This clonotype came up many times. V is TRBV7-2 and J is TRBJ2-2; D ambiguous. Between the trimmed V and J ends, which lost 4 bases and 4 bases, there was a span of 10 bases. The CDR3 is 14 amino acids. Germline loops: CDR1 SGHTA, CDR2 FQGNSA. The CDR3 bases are TGTGCCAGCAGCTCTTATAGGCCCACCGGGGAGCTGTTTTTT. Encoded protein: CASSSYRPTGELFF. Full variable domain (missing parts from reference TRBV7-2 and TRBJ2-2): GAGVSQSPSNKVTEKGKDVELRCDPISGHTALYWYRQSLGQGLEFLIYFQGNSAPDKSGLPSDRFSAERTGGSVSTLTIQRTQQEDSAVYLCASSSYRPTGELFFGEGSRLTVL.

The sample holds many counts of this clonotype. In DNA form, the CDR3 reads TGTGCCAGCAGCTTGCTGGGACAGGGGTTTGGTGGAAACACCATATATTTT. Encoded protein: CASSLLGQGFGGNTIYF. V and J are TRBV5-5 and TRBJ1-3; 10 bases agree with TRBD1. The CDR3 extends over 17 amino acids. Germline V gene lookup returns CDR1 SGHKS and CDR2 YYEKEE (reference sequence). The V segment lost 1 base and the J segment 3 bases; nucleotides outside the gene matches: 7.

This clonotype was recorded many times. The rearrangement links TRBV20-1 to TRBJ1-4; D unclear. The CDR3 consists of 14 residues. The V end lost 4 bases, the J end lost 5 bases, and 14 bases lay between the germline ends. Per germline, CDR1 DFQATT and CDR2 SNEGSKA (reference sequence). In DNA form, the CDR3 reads TGCAGTGCTAAGGGCCCGGCCCGGAATGAAAAACTGTTTTTT. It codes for CSAKGPARNEKLFF.

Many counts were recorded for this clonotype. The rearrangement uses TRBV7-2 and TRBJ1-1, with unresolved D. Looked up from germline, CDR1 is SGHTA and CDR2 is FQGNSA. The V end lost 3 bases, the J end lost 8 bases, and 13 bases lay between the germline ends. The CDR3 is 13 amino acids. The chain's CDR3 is CASSLGILEEAFF. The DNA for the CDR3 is TGTGCCAGCAGCTTGGGTATCCTAGAGGAAGCTTTCTTT.

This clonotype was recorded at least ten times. The CDR3 bases are TGTGCCAGCTCAGATGGGGAACACACCTACAATGAGCAGTTCTTC. The encoded protein is CASSDGEHTYNEQFF. The rearrangement uses TRBV7-2 and TRBJ2-1; D unresolved. The CDR3 consists of 15 residues. Trimming removed 8 bases from V and 2 bases from J, with 16 bases in between. Germline V gives CDR1 SGHTA, CDR2 FQGNSA.

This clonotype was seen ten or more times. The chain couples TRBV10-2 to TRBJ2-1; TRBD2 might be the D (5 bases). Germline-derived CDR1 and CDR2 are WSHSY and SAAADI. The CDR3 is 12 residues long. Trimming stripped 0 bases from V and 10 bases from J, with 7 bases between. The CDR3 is CASSESRREQFF. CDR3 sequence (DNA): TGCGCCAGCAGTGAGTCCCGGAGGGAGCAGTTCTTC.

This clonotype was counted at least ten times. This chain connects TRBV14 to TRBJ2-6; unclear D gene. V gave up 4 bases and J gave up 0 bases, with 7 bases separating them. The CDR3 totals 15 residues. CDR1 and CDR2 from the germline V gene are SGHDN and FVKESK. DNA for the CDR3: TGTGCCAGCAGCCGTTCGCCCTCTGGGGCCAACGTCCTGACTTTC. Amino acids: CASSRSPSGANVLTF.

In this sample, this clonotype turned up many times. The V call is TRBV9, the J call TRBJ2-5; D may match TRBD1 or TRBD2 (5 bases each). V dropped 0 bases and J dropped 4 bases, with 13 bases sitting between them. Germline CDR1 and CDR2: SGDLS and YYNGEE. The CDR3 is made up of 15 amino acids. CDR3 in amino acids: CASSVGVGEGETQYF. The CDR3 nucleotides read TGTGCCAGCAGCGTAGGAGTGGGGGAAGGAGAGACCCAGTACTTC.

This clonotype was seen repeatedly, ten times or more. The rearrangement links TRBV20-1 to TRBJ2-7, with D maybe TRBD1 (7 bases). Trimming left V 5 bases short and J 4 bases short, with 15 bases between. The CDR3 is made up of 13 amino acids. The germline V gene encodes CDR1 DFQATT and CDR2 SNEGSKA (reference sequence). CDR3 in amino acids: CSARGGGAYEQYF. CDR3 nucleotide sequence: TGCAGTGCTCGTGGAGGGGGCGCGTACGAGCAGTACTTC.